These 21 T cell receptor beta chains came from one sample sequenced in a study of blood T cell repertoires in COVID-19. Method: immunoSEQ multiplex PCR; TCRdb's copy keeps in-frame clones and lacks some. The sample lists tens of thousands of clones, 70% to 90% occurring once. The specimen was peripheral blood. These receptors were taken from a man aged 60 to 75 with acute or convalescent COVID-19.

The gene calls are TRBV7-8 and TRBJ1-4; D not resolved. This CDR3 is 13 amino acids long. V was clipped by 2 bases and J by 5 bases, with 6 bases between them. In germline, CDR1 is SGHVS, CDR2 FQNEAQ. The CDR3 loop is CASSLKLNEKLFF. For the CDR3, the DNA is TGTGCCAGCAGCTTAAAGCTAAATGAAAAACTGTTTTTT. The full variable domain, completed using reference TRBV7-8 and TRBJ1-4, is GAGVSQSPRYKVAKRGQDVALRCDPISGHVSLFWYQQALGQGPEFLTYFQNEAQLDKSGLPSDRFFAERPEGSVSTLKIQRTQQEDSAVYLCASSLKLNEKLFFGSGTQLSVL.

This chain connects TRBV5-1 to TRBJ1-1; no reliable D call. CDR3 length equals 16 residues. Trimming removed 2 bases from V and 2 bases from J, with 16 bases in between. Germline CDR1 is SGHRS and CDR2 is YFSETQ. DNA for the CDR3: TGCGCCAGCAGCTTTGACGGGTTACCCACCAACACTGAAGCTTTCTTT. Its protein product is CASSFDGLPTNTEAFF.

The chain recombines TRBV2 with TRBJ1-1; TRBD1 matches at 9 bases. The length of the CDR3 is 14 residues. V lost 6 bases, J lost 6 bases, and 8 bases stayed unmatched. CDR1 SNHLY and CDR2 FYNNEI come from the germline V gene. CDR3 amino acids: CASSENRGRAEAFF. For the CDR3, the DNA is TGTGCCAGCAGCGAAAACAGGGGGCGGGCTGAAGCTTTCTTT.

V is TRBV30 and J is TRBJ1-3; D remains ambiguous. With 3 bases removed from V and 3 bases from J, the gap between germline ends came to 6 bases. The CDR3 contains 12 residues. Per germline, CDR1 GTSNPN and CDR2 SVGIG (reference sequence). In DNA form, the CDR3 reads TGTGCCTGGAGGGGAGGTGGAAACACCATATATTTT. It codes for CAWRGGGNTIYF.

V and J are TRBV20-1 and TRBJ1-1, with D maybe TRBD1 (6 bases). The germline V gene has CDR1 DFQATT and CDR2 SNEGSKA (reference sequence). V gave up 3 bases and J gave up 13 bases, with 15 bases separating them. The CDR3 has 11 amino acids. CDR3 sequence: CSASRQADGFF. The CDR3 nucleotides read TGCAGTGCTAGCAGACAGGCTGACGGTTTCTTT.

The rearrangement joins TRBV18 to TRBJ1-6, with D tentatively TRBD1 (6 bases). V lost 5 bases and J 7 bases, leaving 12 bases between the germline ends. Looked up from germline, CDR1 is KGHSH and CDR2 is LQKENI. The CDR3 is made up of 14 amino acids. The CDR3 region is CASSATGGNSPLHF. CDR3 nucleotides: TGTGCCAGCTCAGCGACAGGTGGGAATTCACCCCTCCACTTT. Looking up the rest from reference TRBV18 and TRBJ1-6 gives the full variable domain: NAGVMQNPRHLVRRRGQEARLRCSPMKGHSHVYWYRQLPEEGLKFMVYLQKENIIDESGMPKERFSAEFPKEGPSILRIQQVVRGDSAAYFCASSATGGNSPLHFGNGTRLTVT.

This chain links TRBV7-3 with TRBJ2-7; 12 bases are shared with TRBD1. Looked up from germline, CDR1 is SGHTA and CDR2 is FQGTGA. The CDR3 spans 17 residues. V lost 3 bases, J lost 6 bases, and 12 bases stayed unmatched. CDR3 in DNA: TGTGCCAGCAGCTTGGGGCCCGGGGGGACAGGGGGCTCCGAGCAGTACTTC. Its protein is CASSLGPGGTGGSEQYF.

V and J are TRBV5-1 and TRBJ1-2; the D is unclear. CDR3 length equals 15 residues. Germline V CDR1 and CDR2: SGHRS, YFSETQ. The V end lost 3 bases, the J end lost 3 bases, and 15 bases lay between the germline ends. CDR3 in amino acids: CASSSGPGGYYGYTF. CDR3 coding DNA: TGCGCCAGCAGCTCAGGACCCGGCGGGTACTATGGCTACACCTTC. The full variable domain, in which reference TRBV5-1 and TRBJ1-2 provide the parts outside the CDR3, is KAGVTQTPRYLIKTRGQQVTLSCSPISGHRSVSWYQQTPGQGLQFLFEYFSETQRNKGNFPGRFSGRQFSNSRSEMNVSTLELGDSALYLCASSSGPGGYYGYTFGSGTRLTVV.

The genes are TRBV20-1 and TRBJ1-2; no clear D gene. Germline CDR1 is DFQATT and CDR2 is SNEGSKA (reference sequence). This CDR3 region has 11 residues. V lost 5 bases, J lost 8 bases, and 12 bases lay in between. CDR3 residues: CSAYRTGGYTF. Here the CDR3 DNA reads TGCAGTGCTTACCGAACGGGGGGCTACACCTTC.

The chain joins TRBV11-2 to TRBJ2-1; 12 positions agree with TRBD1. The CDR3 sequence is 19 residues long. V was clipped by 3 bases and J by 0 bases; unmatched bases: 9. Looked up from germline, CDR1 is SGHAT and CDR2 is FQNNGV. The CDR3 bases are TGTGCCAGCAGCTTGAGGGGACAGGGGGCTATTAGCTCCTACAATGAGCAGTTCTTC. Protein: CASSLRGQGAISSYNEQFF.

The chain recombines TRBV30 with TRBJ2-2, with 9 bases identical to TRBD1. The CDR3 sequence is 14 residues long. From germline, CDR1 is GTSNPN and CDR2 SVGIG (reference sequence). V was pared by 3 bases and J by 2 bases, with 1 base of the junction left unmatched. As DNA, the CDR3 is TGTGCCTGGAGGACAGGGGGTAACACCGGGGAGCTGTTTTTT. Translating gives CAWRTGGNTGELFF.

This rearrangement joins TRBV30 to TRBJ1-2, with 9 nucleotides matching TRBD1. Trimming removed 7 bases from V and 0 bases from J; junction bases left unmatched: 12. The CDR3 covers 16 residues. Germline V gene data show CDR1 as GTSNPN and CDR2 as SVGIG (reference sequence). The CDR3 nucleotides read TGTGCCTTCGTCCCGGGACAGGGATTAACTAACTATGGCTACACCTTC. Translation gives CAFVPGQGLTNYGYTF.

This clone was counted a single time. The chain is built from TRBV6-6 and TRBJ1-5; possibly TRBD1 for D (6 bases). Trimming cost V 8 bases and J 3 bases, with 14 bases left between them. The germline V gene encodes CDR1 MNHNY and CDR2 SVGAGI (reference sequence). The CDR3 is made up of 14 amino acids. The CDR3 spells CASGGQQINQPQHF. Written as DNA, the CDR3 is TGTGCCAGCGGTGGACAGCAGATCAATCAGCCCCAGCATTTT.

The chain carries TRBV6-4 and TRBJ1-3; unclear D gene. Between the trimmed V and J ends, which lost 0 bases and 4 bases, there was a span of 13 bases. Per the germline V gene, CDR1 is MRHNA and CDR2 is SNTAGT. The CDR3 runs 16 residues. CDR3 DNA: TGTGCCAGCAGTGACTCAGGAGTAACACACGGAAACACCATATATTTT. As protein: CASSDSGVTHGNTIYF.

The J gene is TRBJ1-1, the V gene TRBV4-2; D perhaps matches TRBD1 (5 bases). The CDR3 runs to 15 residues. The germline CDR1 and CDR2 sequences are LGHNA and YNFKEQ. Deletions cut 0 bases from V and 4 bases from J, with 12 bases between. The CDR3 reads CASSQDQGGGTEAFF. The CDR3 DNA reads TGTGCCAGCAGCCAAGATCAGGGCGGGGGCACTGAAGCTTTCTTT.

The rearrangement joins TRBV19 to TRBJ2-5; 11 bases agree with TRBD1. Germline V CDR1 and CDR2: LNHDA, SQIVND (reference sequence). V was pared by 4 bases and J by 5 bases, with 12 bases of the junction left unmatched. CDR3 length: 17 residues. The CDR3, as DNA: TGTGCCAGTAGTACCCCCTGGACAGGGGGCGCGGGGGAGACCCAGTACTTC. Amino acids: CASSTPWTGGAGETQYF. Full variable domain (rest looked up from reference TRBV19 and TRBJ2-5): DGGITQSPKYLFRKEGQNVTLSCEQNLNHDAMYWYRQDPGQGLRLIYYSQIVNDFQKGDIAEGYSVSREKKESFPLTVTSAQKNPTAFYLCASSTPWTGGAGETQYFGPGTRLLVL.

The chain joins TRBV11-2 to TRBJ1-1; D gene ambiguous. Germline lookup yields CDR1 SGHAT and CDR2 FQNNGV. V was pared by 5 bases and J by 6 bases, with 10 bases between. The CDR3 runs 12 residues. DNA for the CDR3: TGTGCCAGCAGCCCGCACGGGGCTGAAGCTTTCTTT. Translating it yields CASSPHGAEAFF.

V gene TRBV27 combines with J gene TRBJ2-1; 7 bases map to TRBD2. Germline V lookup: CDR1 MNHEY, CDR2 SMNVEV (reference sequence). This CDR3 has 15 residues. Trimming removed 3 bases from V and 5 bases from J; junction bases left unmatched: 7. CDR3 sequence reads: CASSLRGTTDNEQFF. DNA for the CDR3: TGTGCCAGCAGTTTGCGGGGGACTACTGACAATGAGCAGTTCTTC.

The chain combines TRBV3-1 (or the pseudogene TRBV3-2) with TRBJ1-2; TRBD1 agrees at 8 bases. V shed 1 base, J shed 6 bases, and the junction held 7 bases outside the gene matches. The CDR3 contains 15 residues. CDR1 is LGHDT, CDR2 YNNKEL, per germline (reference sequence). The CDR3 loop is CASSQVADRVDGYTF. The CDR3 DNA sequence: TGTGCCAGCAGCCAAGTCGCGGACAGGGTGGATGGCTACACCTTC.

The chain recombines TRBV19 with TRBJ1-6; maybe TRBD1 (6 bases). The germline gives CDR1 LNHDA, CDR2 SQIVND (reference sequence). V lost 7 bases to trimming and J lost 1 base, with 14 bases between them. CDR3 size: 16 residues. CDR3 loop: CASKGVSGSYNSPLHF. The DNA for the CDR3 is TGTGCCAGTAAGGGGGTCTCTGGATCCTATAATTCACCCCTCCACTTT. Combining the CDR3 with reference TRBV19 and TRBJ1-6 gives the whole variable domain DGGITQSPKYLFRKEGQNVTLSCEQNLNHDAMYWYRQDPGQGLRLIYYSQIVNDFQKGDIAEGYSVSREKKESFPLTVTSAQKNPTAFYLCASKGVSGSYNSPLHFGNGTRLTVT.

The chain carries TRBV3-1 (or the pseudogene TRBV3-2) and TRBJ1-1; 11 bases line up with TRBD1. The V gene end was trimmed by 3 bases and the J gene end by 1 base; junction bases not matched to a gene: 4. CDR3 size: 16 residues. Germline CDR1 reads LGHDT; CDR2 reads YNNKEL (reference sequence). In DNA form, the CDR3 reads TGTGCCAGCAGCCACCCGGGACAGGGGGGGAACACTGAAGCTTTCTTT. The encoded protein is CASSHPGQGGNTEAFF.